This TCR beta chain is drawn from a study of shared clonotypes between healthy human individuals. As to this clone: Its antigen is undetermined.

Clones were read by immunoSEQ multiplex PCR, and TCRdb kept only the in-frame ones, dropping some. The table lists approximately 2.1 million clones, approximately 95% of them singletons. The V end lost 2 bases, the J end lost 3 bases, and 8 bases lay between the germline ends. CDR3 length equals 14 residues. In germline, CDR1 is MGHRA, CDR2 YSYEKL. Those who donated were healthy HIV-negative adults, with no recent acute infections or vaccinations reported. Study findings and constraints: The diversity represented, both genetic and in exposure history, was limited by few donors.

The rearrangement joins TRBV4-1 to TRBJ1-5; no definite D call. Sequencing input: naive CD4+ T cells from PBMCs. As to subset: CD45RA+ positively selected. The sequence came from a man between 18 and 35 years old in good health. Some clones in this sample may be carry-over from other donors' samples. As DNA, the CDR3 is TGCGCCAGCAGCCAATCAGGCTACAATCAGCCCCAGCATTTT. Encoded protein: CASSQSGYNQPQHF.